These 31 T cell receptor beta chains were all obtained from the same sample, sequenced in a study of beta chain features in type 1 diabetes. All of the isolated RNA was reverse transcribed, so expressed TCRB transcripts were sequenced. Repertoires were generated with immunoSEQ multiplex PCR, while TCRdb's copy carries only in-frame clones and drops some. Of 500,000 to 850,000 clones in the sample, over 12% were seen once. Study findings and constraints: Type 1 diabetes patients showed a moderate but significant shortening of TCRB CDR3s in all four CD4+ subsets.

Their specific antigens are unknown. Sequenced material: naive CD4+ T cells from blood. These receptors originate from a man aged 18 to 30 with type 1 diabetes.

This clone was seen only a few times. CDR3 coding DNA: TGTGCCAGCTCACCCGGGACTAGCGGGCTATACGAGCAGTACTTC. Protein: CASSPGTSGLYEQYF. The chain couples TRBV18 to TRBJ2-7; TRBD2 matches 12 bases. The germline gives CDR1 KGHSH, CDR2 LQKENI. The length of the CDR3 is 15 residues. J lost 4 bases, V lost 3 bases, and 4 bases had no gene match. Based on the CDR3 plus reference TRBV18 and TRBJ2-7, the full variable domain is NAGVMQNPRHLVRRRGQEARLRCSPMKGHSHVYWYRQLPEEGLKFMVYLQKENIIDESGMPKERFSAEFPKEGPSILRIQQVVRGDSAAYFCASSPGTSGLYEQYFGPGTRLTVT.

The rearrangement links TRBV10-2 to TRBJ2-5; D unclear. Trimming removed 7 bases at V and 5 bases at J, with 11 bases between. The CDR3 contains 12 residues. Per the germline V gene, CDR1 is WSHSY and CDR2 is SAAADI. The CDR3: CASTQGIETQYF. For the CDR3, the DNA is TGCGCCAGCACTCAAGGGATTGAGACCCAGTACTTC.

V and J are TRBV27 and TRBJ2-5, with D perhaps being TRBD1 or TRBD2 (5 bases each). V was shortened by 1 base and J by 4 bases, with 10 bases between the two germline ends. This CDR3 spans 14 amino acids. CDR1 is MNHEY and CDR2 is SMNVEV in the germline V gene (reference sequence). The CDR3 here is CASSLLGDGETQYF. CDR3 coding DNA: TGTGCCAGCAGTTTATTAGGGGACGGAGAGACCCAGTACTTC.

This clone was counted between two and nine times. The chain carries TRBV28 and TRBJ2-7; 10 nucleotides align to TRBD2. Germline values: CDR1 MDHEN, CDR2 SYDVKM. The CDR3 length is 14 residues. Trimming removed 6 bases from V and 4 bases from J; junction bases left unmatched: 6. As DNA, the CDR3 is TGTGCCAGCAGCTCAGCGGGAGGGCCGTACGAGCAGTACTTC. Translation: CASSSAGGPYEQYF.

This clone was counted only a few times. Different DNA sequences within this sample yield the same CDR3. The genes are TRBV9 and TRBJ1-2, with 9 nucleotides matching TRBD1. The germline CDR1 and CDR2 sequences are SGDLS and YYNGEE. This CDR3 has 15 amino acids. Trimming took 5 bases from V and 8 from J; bases not matched to a gene: 13. CDR3 sequence: CASSVSGTGNYGYTF. In DNA, the CDR3 is TGTGCCAGCAGTGTGTCCGGGACAGGGAATTACGGCTACACCTTC.

The V call is TRBV30, the J call TRBJ1-5, with a tentative D call TRBD1 (6 bases). This CDR3 region has 13 residues. CDR1 is GTSNPN and CDR2 is SVGIG in the germline V gene (reference sequence). The CDR3 sequence: CALQTGAWQPQHF. CDR3 sequence (DNA): TGTGCTTTACAAACGGGGGCATGGCAGCCCCAGCATTTT. The complete variable domain, with remaining parts taken from reference TRBV30 and TRBJ1-5, reads SQTIHQWPATLVQPVGSPLSLECTVEGTSNPNLYWYRQAAGRGLQLLFYSVGIGQISSEVPQNLSASRPQDRQFILSSKKLLLSDSGFYLCALQTGAWQPQHFGDGTRLSIL.

CDR3 bases: TGCGCCAGCGGCCGCGAGGGGCACTCCTACGAGCAGTACTTC. It specifies CASGREGHSYEQYF. The chain has TRBV5-1 and TRBJ2-7, with D perhaps matching TRBD1 or TRBD2 (5 bases each). The CDR3 runs 14 residues. The germline V gene has CDR1 SGHRS and CDR2 YFSETQ. V was trimmed by 7 bases and J by 0 bases, leaving 14 bases between them.

This clone has more than one count but fewer than ten. The V and J genes are TRBV6-5 and TRBJ2-5; D may be TRBD1 or TRBD2 (5 bases each). V shed 0 bases and J shed 9 bases, with 17 bases lying between them. The CDR3 contains 15 residues. Germline V gives CDR1 MNHEY, CDR2 SVGAGI. DNA for the CDR3: TGTGCCAGCAGTTACTCGAAGGGGACCCCGGAGGCCCAGTACTTC. Its protein is CASSYSKGTPEAQYF.

This clone was seen only a few times. The rearrangement uses TRBV30 and TRBJ1-1; perhaps TRBD1 as D (5 bases). The CDR3 is made up of 14 amino acids. Germline V gene lookup returns CDR1 GTSNPN and CDR2 SVGIG (reference sequence). V was cut by 1 base and J by 3 bases, with 12 bases left in between. This CDR3 reads CAWSARGTDTEAFF. The DNA of the CDR3 is TGTGCCTGGAGTGCGAGGGGCACGGACACTGAAGCTTTCTTT. Full variable domain (rest looked up from reference TRBV30 and TRBJ1-1): SQTIHQWPATLVQPVGSPLSLECTVEGTSNPNLYWYRQAAGRGLQLLFYSVGIGQISSEVPQNLSASRPQDRQFILSSKKLLLSDSGFYLCAWSARGTDTEAFFGQGTRLTVV.

There are a few counts of this clone. The gene calls are TRBV30 and TRBJ2-2, with D perhaps matching TRBD1 (6 bases). Germline loops: CDR1 GTSNPN, CDR2 SVGIG (reference sequence). This CDR3 is built from 16 residues. V was pared by 7 bases and J by 5 bases, with 23 bases between. CDR3 sequence (DNA): TGTGCCTCCTCCTTAGGACAGTCCCCGCTTACCGGGGAGCTGTTTTTT. Amino acids: CASSLGQSPLTGELFF.

The chain joins TRBV21-1 to TRBJ2-5; the D segment call TRBD2 is taken from the table without a DNA check. TRBV21-1 is labeled a pseudogene. CDR3 size: 17 residues. The CDR3 is CASSKSAAGGPGETQYF. CDR3 DNA sequence: TGTGCCAGCAGCAAATCAGCAGCGGGGGGGCCCGGGGAGACCCAGTACTTC.

This chain links TRBV15 with TRBJ1-2; no firm D call. Between the trimmed V and J ends, which lost 1 base and 7 bases, there was a span of 10 bases. The CDR3 runs to 13 residues. CDR1 LNHNV and CDR2 YYDKDF come from the germline V gene (reference sequence). The DNA of the CDR3 is TGTGCCACCAGCAGAGGTATCTCGGGTGGCTACACCTTC. As protein: CATSRGISGGYTF.

The chain couples TRBV7-9 to TRBJ1-4, with D perhaps TRBD1 (6 bases). CDR1 and CDR2 from the germline V gene are SEHNR and FQNEAQ (reference sequence). Trimming cost V 8 bases and J 2 bases, with 18 bases left between them. CDR3 length: 16 residues. The CDR3 sequence is CASPPSGESTNEKLFF. The CDR3 DNA follows: TGTGCCAGCCCTCCATCAGGGGAGAGCACTAATGAAAAACTGTTTTTT.

This clone has a handful of counts. This sample also contains other DNA sequences that code for the same CDR3. The chain is built from TRBV29-1 and TRBJ1-5, with a tentative D call TRBD1 (6 bases). Trimming pared 4 bases from V and 1 base from J, leaving 8 bases between. The CDR3 runs to 13 residues. The germline V gene has CDR1 SQVTM and CDR2 ANQGSEA. This chain's CDR3 is CSVGGQSNQPQHF. The DNA for the CDR3 is TGCAGCGTTGGAGGACAGAGCAATCAGCCCCAGCATTTT.

This clone was seen only a few times. The chain couples TRBV27 to TRBJ2-1; D not resolved. The length of the CDR3 is 14 residues. The V and J ends lost 9 bases and 1 base respectively, with 13 bases between them. Germline V gene lookup returns CDR1 MNHEY and CDR2 SMNVEV (reference sequence). CDR3 DNA sequence: TGTGCCAGGGACGGCCACCTTTCCTACAATGAGCAGTTCTTC. As protein: CARDGHLSYNEQFF.

The chain employs TRBV15 and TRBJ1-5; possible D gene TRBD1, 5 bases. This CDR3 is 16 amino acids long. Trimming cost V 0 bases and J 3 bases, with 12 bases left between them. Germline CDR1 is LNHNV and CDR2 is YYDKDF (reference sequence). The CDR3 region is CATSRDRGDDNQPQHF. CDR3 sequence (DNA): TGTGCCACCAGCAGAGATAGAGGGGACGACAATCAGCCCCAGCATTTT.

This chain links TRBV5-4 with TRBJ2-5, with a weak D call TRBD1 (7 bases). Germline CDR1 is SGHNT and CDR2 is YYREEE (reference sequence). V was pared by 4 bases and J by 2 bases, with 12 bases between. The CDR3 is 14 amino acids. The CDR3 nucleotides are TGTGCCAGCAGCGCGGGACAGATGCAAGAGACCCAGTACTTC. It yields the protein CASSAGQMQETQYF.

V gene TRBV7-3 combines with J gene TRBJ2-1; tentative D call: TRBD2 (5 bases). The CDR3 has 15 amino acids. The V end lost 5 bases, the J end lost 11 bases, and 22 bases lay between the germline ends. Germline CDR1 SGHTA, CDR2 FQGTGA. CDR3 protein: CASSINGEGSTQQFF. The DNA of the CDR3 is TGTGCCAGCAGCATAAACGGGGAAGGGAGCACCCAGCAGTTCTTC.

This clone was counted between two and nine times. This chain links TRBV10-2 with TRBJ1-1, with unresolved D. The CDR3 sequence is 14 residues long. Trimming stripped 3 bases from V and 1 base from J, with 9 bases between. Germline V gene sequence: CDR1 WSHSY, CDR2 SAAADI. The CDR3 protein is CASSEPGRNTEAFF. The DNA for the CDR3 is TGCGCCAGCAGTGAACCGGGGAGGAACACTGAAGCTTTCTTT.

This clone was detected a few times. This chain joins TRBV19 and TRBJ2-1; 7 bases are shared with TRBD2. The CDR3 has 14 amino acids. Germline trimming cut 3 bases from V and 8 bases from J; bases unmatched to any gene: 7. Germline-derived CDR1 and CDR2 are LNHDA and SQIVND (reference sequence). The CDR3 region has the DNA TGTGCCAGTAGTATGGAACCAGGGAGGGATGAGCAGTTCTTC. Translating gives CASSMEPGRDEQFF.

The chain joins TRBV27 to TRBJ2-7; 7 bases are a match to TRBD1. The germline V gene has CDR1 MNHEY and CDR2 SMNVEV (reference sequence). V was pared by 2 bases and J by 1 base, with 8 bases of the junction left unmatched. The CDR3 is 16 amino acids. Here the CDR3 DNA reads TGTGCCAGCAGTTTAGGAGGACAGGTAATATCCTACGAGCAGTACTTC. This sequence encodes CASSLGGQVISYEQYF.

The J gene is TRBJ2-5, the V gene TRBV6-9; 13 nucleotides match TRBD2. The CDR3 consists of 16 residues. V lost 6 bases to trimming and J lost 4 bases; unmatched junction nucleotides: 8. Germline V gene data show CDR1 as MNHGY and CDR2 as SVAAGI. CDR3 protein: CASSPPGTSGIETQYF. For the CDR3, the DNA is TGTGCCAGCAGCCCTCCCGGGACTAGCGGGATAGAGACCCAGTACTTC.

V and J are TRBV4-2 and TRBJ1-1; D uncertain. This CDR3 region has 14 residues. V was pared by 1 base and J by 3 bases, with 9 bases between. Germline values: CDR1 LGHNA, CDR2 YNFKEQ. This CDR3 is CASSQVPQDTEAFF. CDR3 nucleotides: TGTGCCAGCAGCCAAGTTCCACAAGACACTGAAGCTTTCTTT.

In its sample, this clone was seen a few times. The chain combines TRBV18 with TRBJ2-1; D is unclear. CDR1 and CDR2 (germline): KGHSH, LQKENI. The CDR3 extends over 14 amino acids. The V gene lost 6 bases and the J gene lost 0 bases, with 9 bases spanning the gap. The CDR3 region is CASSNTSSYNEQFF. DNA of the CDR3: TGTGCCAGCTCCAACACGAGCTCCTACAATGAGCAGTTCTTC.

The gene calls are TRBV18 and TRBJ1-2; a weak D match, TRBD1 (5 bases). The germline CDR1 and CDR2 sequences are KGHSH and LQKENI. Trimming pared 5 bases from V and 4 bases from J, leaving 17 bases between. This CDR3 has 15 amino acids. CDR3 amino acids: CASSGTGPRGYGYTF. The CDR3 DNA reads as TGTGCCAGCTCAGGTACAGGCCCTCGGGGCTATGGCTACACCTTC.

This chain joins TRBV27 and TRBJ2-7; 7 bases line up with TRBD1. Germline-derived CDR1 and CDR2 are MNHEY and SMNVEV (reference sequence). The length of the CDR3 is 14 residues. The V segment lost 7 bases and the J segment 2 bases; nucleotides outside the gene matches: 8. The CDR3 DNA follows: TGTGCCAGCAAGTTTGGACAGGTTGCCTACGAGCAGTACTTC. It encodes CASKFGQVAYEQYF.

The chain couples TRBV11-2 to TRBJ2-5; 10 nucleotides align to TRBD2. The germline V gene has CDR1 SGHAT and CDR2 FQNNGV. The CDR3 is 16 residues long. The V gene end was trimmed by 2 bases and the J gene end by 2 bases; junction bases not matched to a gene: 5. CDR3: CASSLRLAGVQETQYF. The CDR3 DNA reads TGTGCCAGCAGCTTAAGGCTAGCGGGGGTACAAGAGACCCAGTACTTC.

This clone was seen more than once but under ten times. This sequence joins TRBV7-9 and TRBJ1-1, with unresolved D. Per germline, CDR1 SEHNR and CDR2 FQNEAQ (reference sequence). The V gene lost 7 bases and the J gene lost 4 bases, with 10 bases spanning the gap. This CDR3 is built from 12 residues. CDR3 in DNA: TGTGCCAGCAACAAAGGGAGCACTGAAGCTTTCTTT. Encoded protein: CASNKGSTEAFF.

This clone was picked up a small number of times. The genes are TRBV9 and TRBJ2-1; 14 nucleotides align to TRBD2. Germline-derived CDR1 and CDR2 are SGDLS and YYNGEE. This CDR3 is built from 17 residues. V shed 4 bases and J 6 bases; nucleotides not matched to a gene: 9. CDR3 region: CASSLLPGLAGVNEQFF. The CDR3 DNA reads as TGTGCCAGCAGCTTATTACCGGGACTAGCGGGAGTCAATGAGCAGTTCTTC.

This clone showed up just a few times. The chain recombines TRBV5-1 with TRBJ2-2; D may be TRBD1 (6 bases). Trimming cost V 2 bases and J 6 bases, with 11 bases left between them. Germline CDR1 and CDR2: SGHRS and YFSETQ. CDR3 length: 14 residues. CDR3 loop: CASSLQGDAGELFF. In DNA form, the CDR3 reads TGCGCCAGCAGCTTACAGGGTGACGCCGGGGAGCTGTTTTTT.

This clone was recorded a few times. V usage is TRBV29-1 and J usage is TRBJ2-3, with D uncertain. The CDR3 spans 15 residues. From germline, CDR1 is SQVTM and CDR2 ANQGSEA. V gave up 1 base and J gave up 0 bases, with 11 bases separating them. The CDR3 DNA reads as TGCAGCGTTGAAGGTGCCAGTCCTAGCACAGATACGCAGTATTTT. It encodes CSVEGASPSTDTQYF.